The clone carrying this T cell receptor beta chain is a singleton in its sample. No antigen is known for it. TCRdb's table, derived via immunoSEQ multiplex PCR, lists solely in-frame clones and lacks some. The table lists about 1 million clones, about 74% of them singletons. These data are taken from a study of shared clonotypes between healthy human individuals. As for the study in general: Used for every donor were three CD4 naive, three CD4 memory, two CD8 naive and one CD8 memory plate.

Germline-derived CDR1 and CDR2 are ENHRY and SYGVKD. The V and J ends lost 2 bases and 1 base, in that order; junction bases with no gene match: 1. CDR3 length equals 16 residues. Study-level results: The naive CD4 repertoires of a few donors were compared, and around 5% of clonotypes were shared.

The chain combines TRBV10-3 with TRBJ2-1, with 11 bases identical to TRBD2. Specimen: memory CD4+ T cells sorted from blood. Subset described: CD45RA-negative fraction. The receptor was derived from a man aged 18 to 30 in good health. The CDR3 reads CAISETSGRSYNEQFF. The CDR3 DNA is TGTGCCATCAGTGAGACTAGCGGGAGATCCTACAATGAGCAGTTCTTC.